A selection of T cell receptor beta chains follows, all from one sample in a study of shared clonotypes between healthy human individuals. Libraries were prepared by immunoSEQ multiplex PCR; TCRdb keeps only in-frame clonotypes and omits some of them. The table includes 2,500,000 or so clones, approximately 93% detected once. The specimen was naive CD4+ T cells from PBMCs. The receptors stem from a man younger than 35 in good health. Some clones in this sample may be carry-over from other donors' samples. Both conserved end residues are trimmed from each CDR3.

TRBV5-1,TRBJ2-7,ASSLVVTGDEQY
TRBV9,TRBJ2-7,ASSQAPSGTYEQY
TRBV6-1,TRBJ1-4,ASTEGAGREKLF
TRBV6-1,.,ASLLLAPYEQY
TRBV7-9,TRBJ2-7,ASSLRGIYEQY
TRBV28,TRBJ1-1,ASSLGAFGAF
TRBV30,TRBJ1-2,AWTHGGILNYGYT
TRBV28,TRBJ2-5,ASSQRELVETQY
TRBV18,TRBJ1-5,ASSPMGQEEPQH
TRBV7-3,TRBJ2-2,ASSPGTAGELF
TRBV5-4,TRBJ2-7,ASSQDPGPYEQY
TRBV27,TRBJ2-3,ASTVTGTRIDTQY
TRBV28,TRBJ1-2,ASSFTRSYGYT
TRBV2,TRBJ2-7,ASSVNLSSYEQY
TRBV15,TRBJ1-5,ATSRDLWDPQH
TRBV11-2,TRBJ2-7,ATKQGAGSLAYEQY
TRBV11-2,TRBJ2-5,ASSSLEGTQY
TRBV30,TRBJ2-2,AWSVWNTGELF
TRBV28,TRBJ1-6,ASSPPGGATYNSPLH
TRBV4-3,TRBJ2-2,ASSQTGDGTGELF
TRBV4-3,TRBJ1-1,ASSQDGRQSFVGAF
TRBV29-1,TRBJ2-3,SVGHGASTDTQY
TRBV5-1,TRBJ2-1,ASSFAGGPREQF
TRBV6-5,TRBJ1-2,ASSYSFQDYYGYT
TRBV6-6,TRBJ2-7,ASRPRAVGEQY
TRBV5-1,TRBJ1-2,ASSLGVQNYGYT